This TCR beta chain was sequenced for a study of blood T cell repertoires in COVID-19. Repertoires were generated with immunoSEQ multiplex PCR, while TCRdb's copy carries only in-frame clones and drops some. This repertoire shows about 360,000 clones, around 88% found once; its top ten account for roughly 6.6%. V was clipped by 2 bases and J by 3 bases; unmatched bases: 7. In germline, CDR1 is MNHEY, CDR2 SVGEGT. The CDR3 consists of 17 residues. The sequence derives from an older woman with COVID-19, enrolled during active disease. This chain joins TRBV6-2 or TRBV6-3 and TRBJ1-6, with 7 positions matching TRBD1. Material: peripheral blood. The CDR3 reads CASSYRGQANYNSPLHF. The CDR3 DNA reads TGTGCCAGCAGTTACCGTGGACAGGCGAACTATAATTCACCCCTCCACTTT.